The T cell receptor beta chain described here comes from a study of cytomegalovirus exposure and HLA in healthy donors. Healthy bone marrow donors made up the donor group. Points on this clone: Its target is not known.

Points from the study as a whole: Follow-up analysis later connected one missense variant in DCLRE1C with trimming of TCR beta V- and J-genes.

PCR employed 60 Vbeta and 13 Jbeta primers. Assay: immunoSEQ multiplex PCR; the TCRdb copy retains only in-frame clones and omits some. The data contain 150,000 to 250,000 clones, less than 85% of them singletons. This clonotype originated in a girl aged 5 to 17 in good health and CMV-seropositive. What was sequenced was PBMCs.

CDR3 loop: CASTARDYSVGGDYGYTF. As DNA, the CDR3 is TGTGCTTCGACCGCTCGGGACTACTCCGTGGGGGGAGACTATGGCTACACCTTC. The rearrangement uses TRBV12-5 and TRBJ1-2, with D possibly matching TRBD1 (5 bases). Deletions cut 11 bases from V and 3 bases from J, with 31 bases between. Germline lookup yields CDR1 LGHNT and CDR2 FRNRAP. The CDR3 consists of 18 residues. Drawing the rest from reference TRBV12-5 and TRBJ1-2, the complete variable domain is DARVTQTPRHKVTEMGQEVTMRCQPILGHNTVFWYRQTMMQGLELLAYFRNRAPLDDSGMPKDRFSAEMPDATLATLKIQPSEPRDSAVYFCASTARDYSVGGDYGYTFGSGTRLTVV.